Shown below are 20 T cell receptor beta chains from a single sample sequenced in a study of cytomegalovirus exposure and HLA in healthy donors. The PCR had 60 Vbeta and 13 Jbeta primers. Clones were read by immunoSEQ multiplex PCR, and TCRdb kept only the in-frame ones, dropping some. The repertoire holds more than 150,000 clones, 77% seen once, with roughly 1.5% in the top ten. Specimen: PBMCs. Receptors were obtained from a man aged 18 to 35 in good health and CMV-seronegative.

This clone was recorded a few times. V usage is TRBV18 and J usage is TRBJ1-1; 9 bases fit TRBD1. The germline CDR1 and CDR2 sequences are KGHSH and LQKENI. CDR3 size: 15 residues. With V trimmed by 3 bases and J by 1 base, 3 bases remained unmatched. The CDR3, as DNA: TGTGCCAGCTCACCCTTACAGGGGGCGAACACTGAAGCTTTCTTT. Its protein is CASSPLQGANTEAFF.

The rearrangement uses TRBV7-2 and TRBJ1-2; D is possibly TRBD1 (6 bases). CDR1 and CDR2 from the germline V gene are SGHTA and FQGNSA. The CDR3 totals 16 residues. V was trimmed by 3 bases and J by 1 base, leaving 15 bases between them. The CDR3 loop is CASSFPDRPNNYGYTF. As DNA, the CDR3 is TGTGCCAGCAGCTTCCCCGACAGGCCTAATAACTATGGCTACACCTTC.

The V and J genes are TRBV7-9 and TRBJ1-6; TRBD1 agrees at 7 bases. V was pared by 5 bases and J by 8 bases, with 3 bases of the junction left unmatched. Germline V CDR1 and CDR2: SEHNR, FQNEAQ (reference sequence). This CDR3 region has 13 residues. The CDR3 reads CASSLGQDSPLHF. The CDR3, as DNA: TGTGCCAGCAGCCTTGGACAGGATTCACCCCTCCACTTT.

This clone was counted only a few times. This rearrangement joins TRBV30 to TRBJ1-2; maybe TRBD1 (6 bases). Trimming cost V 0 bases and J 5 bases, with 7 bases left between them. CDR1 is GTSNPN, CDR2 SVGIG, per germline (reference sequence). This CDR3 contains 12 residues. CDR3 nucleotides: TGTGCCTGGAGTGTCGGACAGTATGGCTACACCTTC. Its translation is CAWSVGQYGYTF. The full variable domain, completed using reference TRBV30 and TRBJ1-2, is SQTIHQWPATLVQPVGSPLSLECTVEGTSNPNLYWYRQAAGRGLQLLFYSVGIGQISSEVPQNLSASRPQDRQFILSSKKLLLSDSGFYLCAWSVGQYGYTFGSGTRLTVV.

The genes are TRBV2 and TRBJ2-3, with 12 bases identical to TRBD2. Germline lookup yields CDR1 SNHLY and CDR2 FYNNEI. The CDR3 is made up of 16 amino acids. Trimming cost V 3 bases and J 2 bases; bases outside gene matches: 3. The CDR3 loop reads CASSDGLAGITDTQYF. The CDR3 coding sequence is TGTGCCAGCAGTGACGGACTAGCGGGGATCACAGATACGCAGTATTTT.

The rearrangement joins TRBV27 to TRBJ1-4; 7 positions match TRBD1. The ends lost 6 bases at V and 6 bases at J; junction bases unmatched: 10. CDR3 length equals 15 residues. Germline V gene sequence: CDR1 MNHEY, CDR2 SMNVEV (reference sequence). CDR3: CASSRTGFGDEKLFF. Here the CDR3 DNA reads TGTGCCAGCAGCAGGACAGGTTTTGGGGATGAAAAACTGTTTTTT.

The chain recombines TRBV27 with TRBJ1-1; 7 bases match TRBD1. Germline CDR1 is MNHEY and CDR2 is SMNVEV (reference sequence). The junction had 7 bases not matched to a gene; V was cut back by 5 bases and J by 1 base. This CDR3 comprises 15 residues. Written as DNA, the CDR3 is TGTGCCAGCAGTAAGGCGGGACAGCCGAACACTGAAGCTTTCTTT. It codes for CASSKAGQPNTEAFF.

V usage is TRBV11-3 and J usage is TRBJ2-2; D remains unclear. The CDR3 is 14 amino acids. CDR1 is SGHNT and CDR2 is YENEEA in the germline V gene. Trimming cost V 1 base and J 5 bases, with 8 bases left between them. CDR3 region: CASSLVSQTGELFF. The CDR3 coding sequence is TGTGCCAGCAGCTTAGTTTCGCAGACCGGGGAGCTGTTTTTT.

This clone is a singleton in its sample. The chain employs TRBV11-2 and TRBJ2-5; D is perhaps TRBD2 (6 bases). CDR1 and CDR2 (germline): SGHAT, FQNNGV. CDR3 size: 17 residues. V shed 2 bases and J shed 2 bases, with 18 bases lying between them. The CDR3 here is CASSLRTAGSLQETQYF. Written as DNA, the CDR3 is TGTGCCAGCAGCTTAAGAACGGCGGGATCACTTCAAGAGACCCAGTACTTC.

This clone was observed once. This rearrangement joins TRBV4-2 to TRBJ2-2, with 7 bases fitting TRBD2. The V segment lost 0 bases and the J segment 6 bases; nucleotides outside the gene matches: 4. Germline V gene sequence: CDR1 LGHNA, CDR2 YNFKEQ. The CDR3 is made up of 15 amino acids. CDR3 in DNA: TGTGCCAGCAGCCAAGAAGGGCTAGCGGCCGGGGAGCTGTTTTTT. As protein: CASSQEGLAAGELFF.

V gene TRBV27 combines with J gene TRBJ1-1; a weak D match, TRBD1 (6 bases). Germline values: CDR1 MNHEY, CDR2 SMNVEV (reference sequence). The CDR3 runs 15 residues. V was trimmed by 5 bases and J by 4 bases, leaving 17 bases between them. Here the CDR3 reads CASSPWAGASTEAFF. CDR3 coding DNA: TGTGCCAGCAGTCCTTGGGCAGGGGCGAGCACTGAAGCTTTCTTT.

A word on this clone: Other DNA sequences in the same sample also yield this CDR3. The chain recombines TRBV4-3 with TRBJ2-3; possibly TRBD2 for D (5 bases). The CDR3 is made up of 15 amino acids. V lost 4 bases and J 2 bases, leaving 13 bases between the germline ends. The germline CDR1 and CDR2 sequences are LGHNA and YSLEER. For the CDR3, the DNA is TGCGCCAGCAGCCGAGTAGAGGGTACCACAGATACGCAGTATTTT. This gives the protein CASSRVEGTTDTQYF.

A single count supports this clone. This chain connects TRBV30 to TRBJ1-1; 7 nucleotides agree with TRBD1. The ends lost 7 bases at V and 3 bases at J; junction bases unmatched: 8. CDR1 is GTSNPN and CDR2 is SVGIG in the germline V gene (reference sequence). CDR3 length: 13 residues. The CDR3 here is CAFDREPHTEAFF. CDR3 nucleotide sequence: TGTGCCTTTGACAGGGAACCCCACACTGAAGCTTTCTTT.

This chain uses TRBV15 with TRBJ2-3; 9 bases align to TRBD2. V gave up 0 bases and J gave up 6 bases; unmatched junction bases: 7. The CDR3 is 16 residues long. Germline lookup yields CDR1 LNHNV and CDR2 YYDKDF (reference sequence). The CDR3 coding sequence is TGTGCCACCAGCAGAGATGGGGGACTAGCAACCGATACGCAGTATTTT. Translating it yields CATSRDGGLATDTQYF. The full variable domain, completed using reference TRBV15 and TRBJ2-3, is DAMVIQNPRYQVTQFGKPVTLSCSQTLNHNVMYWYQQKSSQAPKLLFHYYDKDFNNEADTPDNFQSRRPNTSFCFLDIRSPGLGDTAMYLCATSRDGGLATDTQYFGPGTRLTVL.

The gene calls are TRBV9 and TRBJ2-3; possibly TRBD1 for D (6 bases). CDR1 is SGDLS, CDR2 YYNGEE, per germline. This CDR3 is built from 18 residues. V was pared by 1 base and J by 0 bases, with 18 bases between. CDR3 in DNA: TGTGCCAGCAGCGTATACTCTAGGACAGCCTCTAGCACAGATACGCAGTATTTT. It yields the protein CASSVYSRTASSTDTQYF.

The chain combines TRBV2 with TRBJ1-1; 7 bases align to TRBD1. After removal of 10 bases from V and 4 bases from J, the junction contained 6 bases not matched to a gene. Germline V CDR1 and CDR2: SNHLY, FYNNEI. The CDR3 contains 12 residues. In nucleotides, the CDR3 is TGTGCCATCAGACAGGGTGCCACTGAAGCTTTCTTT. Its protein is CAIRQGATEAFF.

The chain carries TRBV14 and TRBJ2-1; 10 nucleotides line up with TRBD2. This CDR3 contains 16 residues. The junction had 9 bases not matched to a gene; V was cut back by 0 bases and J by 10 bases. Germline V gene sequence: CDR1 SGHDN, CDR2 FVKESK. This CDR3 reads CASSQDLEREGWEQFF. CDR3 nucleotides: TGTGCCAGCAGCCAAGATCTCGAGCGGGAGGGGTGGGAGCAGTTCTTC.

A word on this clone: In the same sample, other DNA sequences code for this CDR3. This sequence joins TRBV30 and TRBJ2-7; 7 nucleotides match TRBD1. Germline CDR1 and CDR2: GTSNPN and SVGIG (reference sequence). This CDR3 is built from 12 residues. The V and J ends lost 5 bases and 2 bases, in that order; junction bases with no gene match: 3. This chain's CDR3 is CAWSTGTYEQYF. Written as DNA, the CDR3 is TGTGCCTGGTCGACAGGGACCTACGAGCAGTACTTC.

The rearrangement joins TRBV5-1 to TRBJ2-3; D gene unclear. The V and J ends lost 3 bases and 5 bases respectively, with 10 bases between them. The CDR3 runs 13 residues. From germline, CDR1 is SGHRS and CDR2 YFSETQ. CDR3 in amino acids: CASSSTSVDTQYF. The CDR3 DNA sequence: TGCGCCAGCAGCTCCACGAGTGTAGATACGCAGTATTTT.

This clone has more than one count but fewer than ten. V gene TRBV27 combines with J gene TRBJ2-3, with 8 bases identical to TRBD2. CDR3 length: 15 residues. Germline V gene data show CDR1 as MNHEY and CDR2 as SMNVEV (reference sequence). Trimming removed 5 bases from V and 5 bases from J; junction bases left unmatched: 9. CDR3 in DNA: TGTGCCAGCAGTCGCACAGCGGGAGTGGGAGATACGCAGTATTTT. It translates to CASSRTAGVGDTQYF.